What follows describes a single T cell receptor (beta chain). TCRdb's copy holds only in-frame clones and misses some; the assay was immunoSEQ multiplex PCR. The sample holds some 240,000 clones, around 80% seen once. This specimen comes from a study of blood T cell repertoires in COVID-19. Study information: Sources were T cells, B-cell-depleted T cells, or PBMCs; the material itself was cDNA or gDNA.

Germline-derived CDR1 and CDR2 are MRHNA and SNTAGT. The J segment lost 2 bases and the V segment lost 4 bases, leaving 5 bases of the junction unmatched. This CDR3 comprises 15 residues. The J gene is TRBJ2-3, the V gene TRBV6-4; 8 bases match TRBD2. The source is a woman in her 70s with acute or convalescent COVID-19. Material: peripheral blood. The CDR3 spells CASSAVGGATDTQYF. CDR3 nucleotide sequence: TGTGCCAGCAGTGCGGTCGGGGGGGCCACAGATACGCAGTATTTT.